The sequence of this TCR beta chain was determined in a study of blood T cell repertoires in COVID-19. Whole-study context: In each case, the material was cDNA or gDNA derived from T cells, B-cell-depleted T cells, or PBMCs.

Under the authors' procedure: Reference gene primers were amplified, and this amplification served to estimate nucleated cell counts. The assay was immunoSEQ multiplex PCR, and TCRdb's table has in-frame clones only and misses some. V, J and clone size are those of that table, while D and trimming were read from the DNA. The sample records 150,000 to 200,000 clones, roughly four fifths being singletons. V shed 7 bases and J shed 5 bases, with 17 bases lying between them. Germline V gives CDR1 MNHEY, CDR2 SVGAGI. This CDR3 has 14 amino acids. The TCR sequence derives from a woman in her twenties or thirties with acute or convalescent COVID-19. The sample comprised peripheral blood. This chain links TRBV6-5 with TRBJ1-1; D is possibly TRBD1 (5 bases). DNA for the CDR3: TGTGCCAGCAACATCAGGGTTTCCCCTACTGAAGCTTTCTTT. This translates into CASNIRVSPTEAFF.